The next 6 T cell receptor beta chains were all read from a single sample in a study of blood T cells in healthy people across ages. A second roughly 6 to 11 cycle PCR used barcoded and J-beta primers. TCRdb redid the calling of the 5' RACE reads with MiXCR, one entry per CDR3 protein. Among about 1.8 million distinct CDR3 sequences, about 49% were seen once, and the ten largest hold approximately 2.1%. Sequencing was done on a sample of blood. These receptors were taken from a woman aged 40 to 49 in good health.

This clonotype was seen only a few times. In DNA form, the CDR3 reads TGTGCCAGCAGTCCCCATGAGCAGTTCTTC. Translation gives CASSPHEQFF. The V call is TRBV12-3 or TRBV12-4, the J call TRBJ2-1, with D unresolved. This CDR3 has 10 residues. The V end was cut by 5 bases, the J end by 8 bases, with 4 bases between.

The chain uses TRBV28 and TRBJ2-1, with D perhaps assigned TRBD1 or TRBD2 (6 bases each). CDR1 and CDR2 from the germline V gene are MDHEN and SYDVKM. Trimming left V 7 bases short and J 5 bases short, with 12 bases between. There are 13 residues in the CDR3. In nucleotides, the CDR3 is TGTGCCAGCAAAGGGGGGCCAAACAATGAGCAGTTCTTC. Residues: CASKGGPNNEQFF.

This clonotype was counted between two and nine times. The chain employs TRBV27 and TRBJ2-1; TRBD1 agrees at 8 bases. V gave up 7 bases and J gave up 8 bases; unmatched junction bases: 13. The CDR3 is 15 amino acids. Germline V CDR1 and CDR2: MNHEY, SMNVEV (reference sequence). CDR3 DNA: TGTGCCAGCACCATGATGACAGGGGTAGGCCATGAGCAGTTCTTC. As protein: CASTMMTGVGHEQFF.

This chain uses TRBV7-9 with TRBJ1-1; 9 bases are a match to TRBD1. Trimming cost V 6 bases and J 0 bases; bases outside gene matches: 5. CDR1 and CDR2 (germline): SEHNR, FQNEAQ (reference sequence). There are 15 residues in the CDR3. The CDR3 region is CASSPTGGVNTEAFF. The DNA of the CDR3 is TGTGCCAGCAGTCCCACAGGGGGCGTGAACACTGAAGCTTTCTTT.

V gene TRBV20-1 combines with J gene TRBJ2-5; no clear D gene. V lost 5 bases, J lost 0 bases, and 13 bases lay in between. Germline CDR1 is DFQATT and CDR2 is SNEGSKA (reference sequence). The CDR3 has 14 amino acids. The CDR3 nucleotides read TGCAGTGCTCCCTCGACCGGGTACCAAGAGACCCAGTACTTC. It is translated as CSAPSTGYQETQYF.

CDR3 sequence: CASSAERDKETQYF. CDR3 nucleotide sequence: TGTGCCAGCAGCGCAGAGCGGGACAAAGAGACCCAGTACTTC. The chain couples TRBV9 to TRBJ2-7; tentative D call: TRBD2 (7 bases). With the DNA end fitting TRBJ2-5 better, the J assignment may be wrong. This CDR3 has 14 residues. The germline V gene encodes CDR1 SGDLS and CDR2 YYNGEE.